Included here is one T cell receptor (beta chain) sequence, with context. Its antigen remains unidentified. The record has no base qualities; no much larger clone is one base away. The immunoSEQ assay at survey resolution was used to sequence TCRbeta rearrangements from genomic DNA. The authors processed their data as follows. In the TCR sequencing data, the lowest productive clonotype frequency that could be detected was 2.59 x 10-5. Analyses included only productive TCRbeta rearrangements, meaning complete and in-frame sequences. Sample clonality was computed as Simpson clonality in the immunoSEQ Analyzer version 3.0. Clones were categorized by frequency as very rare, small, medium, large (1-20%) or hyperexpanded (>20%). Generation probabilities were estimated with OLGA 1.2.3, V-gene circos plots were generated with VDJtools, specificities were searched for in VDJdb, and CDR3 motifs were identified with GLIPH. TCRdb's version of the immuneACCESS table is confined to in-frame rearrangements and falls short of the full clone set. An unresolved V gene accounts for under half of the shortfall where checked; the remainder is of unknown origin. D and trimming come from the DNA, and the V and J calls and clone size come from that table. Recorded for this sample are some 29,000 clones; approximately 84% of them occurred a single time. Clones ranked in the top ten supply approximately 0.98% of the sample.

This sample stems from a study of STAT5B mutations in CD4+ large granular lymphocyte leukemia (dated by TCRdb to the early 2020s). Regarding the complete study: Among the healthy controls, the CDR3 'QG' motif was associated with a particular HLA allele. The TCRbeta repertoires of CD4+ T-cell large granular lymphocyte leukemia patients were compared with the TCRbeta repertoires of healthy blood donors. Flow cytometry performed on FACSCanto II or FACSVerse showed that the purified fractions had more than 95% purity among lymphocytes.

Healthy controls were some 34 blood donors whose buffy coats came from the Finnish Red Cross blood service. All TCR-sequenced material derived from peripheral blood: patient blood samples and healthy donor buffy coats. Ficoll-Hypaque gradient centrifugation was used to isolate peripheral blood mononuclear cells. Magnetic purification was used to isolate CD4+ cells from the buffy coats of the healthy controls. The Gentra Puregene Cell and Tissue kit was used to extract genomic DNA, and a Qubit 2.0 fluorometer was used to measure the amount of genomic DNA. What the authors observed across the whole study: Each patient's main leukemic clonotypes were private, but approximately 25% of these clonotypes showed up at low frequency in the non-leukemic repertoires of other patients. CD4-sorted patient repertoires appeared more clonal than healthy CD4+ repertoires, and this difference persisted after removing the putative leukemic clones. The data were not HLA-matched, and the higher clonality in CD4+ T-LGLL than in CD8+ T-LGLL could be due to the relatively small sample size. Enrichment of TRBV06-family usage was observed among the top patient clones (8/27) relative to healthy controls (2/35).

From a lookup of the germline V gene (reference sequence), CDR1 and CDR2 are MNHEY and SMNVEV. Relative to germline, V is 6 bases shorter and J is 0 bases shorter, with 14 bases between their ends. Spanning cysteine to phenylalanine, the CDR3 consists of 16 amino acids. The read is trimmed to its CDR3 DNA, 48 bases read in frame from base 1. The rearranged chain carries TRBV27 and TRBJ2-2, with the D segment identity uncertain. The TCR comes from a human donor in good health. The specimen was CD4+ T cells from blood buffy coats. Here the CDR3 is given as CASRLDKPTNTGELFF. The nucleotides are TGTGCCAGCAGGCTAGACAAGCCTACGAACACCGGGGAGCTGTTTTTT.